This T cell receptor (beta chain) was captured in a study of T cell changes during pregnancy in multiple sclerosis. V lost 4 bases, J lost 7 bases, and 15 bases lay in between. CDR1 and CDR2 from the germline V gene are SGHRS and YFSETQ. CDR3 size: 14 residues. Assay used: immunoSEQ multiplex PCR; TCRdb lists only in-frame clones, some missing. Of about 80,000 clones listed, 94% are singletons. V and J are TRBV5-1 and TRBJ1-5, with D tentatively TRBD1 (5 bases). The clonotype was recovered from a female donor in good health, enrolled as a control in a pregnancy study. The sequenced sample was peripheral blood, obtained in the second trimester of pregnancy. CDR3 amino acids: CASSPREGNQPQHF. The CDR3 nucleotides are TGCGCCAGCAGCCCGAGGGAGGGGAACCAGCCCCAGCATTTT.